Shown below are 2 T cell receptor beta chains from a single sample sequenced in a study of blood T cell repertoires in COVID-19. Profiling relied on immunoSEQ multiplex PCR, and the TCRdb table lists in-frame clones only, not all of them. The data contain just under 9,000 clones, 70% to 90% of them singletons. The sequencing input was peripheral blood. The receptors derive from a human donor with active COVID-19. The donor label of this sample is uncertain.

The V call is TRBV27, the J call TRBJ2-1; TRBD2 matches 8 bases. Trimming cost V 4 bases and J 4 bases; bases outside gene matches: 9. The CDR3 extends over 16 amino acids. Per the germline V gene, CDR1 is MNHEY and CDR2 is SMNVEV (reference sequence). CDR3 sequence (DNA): TGTGCCAGCAGTTCCCCAAAGAGCGGGAGTTACAATGAGCAGTTCTTC. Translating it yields CASSSPKSGSYNEQFF.

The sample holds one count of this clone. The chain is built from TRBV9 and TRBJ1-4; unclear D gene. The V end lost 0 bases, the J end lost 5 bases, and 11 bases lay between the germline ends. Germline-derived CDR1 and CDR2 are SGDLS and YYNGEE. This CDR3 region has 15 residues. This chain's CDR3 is CASSVVGGMNEKLFF. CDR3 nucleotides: TGTGCCAGCAGCGTAGTCGGAGGGATGAATGAAAAACTGTTTTTT.